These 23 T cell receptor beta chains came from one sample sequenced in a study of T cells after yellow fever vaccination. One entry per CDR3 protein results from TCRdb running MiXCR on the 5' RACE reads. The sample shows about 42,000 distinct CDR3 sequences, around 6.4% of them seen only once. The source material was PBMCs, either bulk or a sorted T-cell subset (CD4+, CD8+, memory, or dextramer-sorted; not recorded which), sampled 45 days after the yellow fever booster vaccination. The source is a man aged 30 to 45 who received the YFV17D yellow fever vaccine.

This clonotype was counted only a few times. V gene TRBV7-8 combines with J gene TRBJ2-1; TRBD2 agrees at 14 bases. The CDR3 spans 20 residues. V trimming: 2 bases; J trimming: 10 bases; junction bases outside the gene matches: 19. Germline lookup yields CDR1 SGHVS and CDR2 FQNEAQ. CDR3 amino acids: CASSLLLNSVGTSGRWEQFF. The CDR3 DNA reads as TGTGCCAGCAGCTTACTGTTGAATTCGGTGGGGACTAGCGGGAGATGGGAGCAGTTCTTC.

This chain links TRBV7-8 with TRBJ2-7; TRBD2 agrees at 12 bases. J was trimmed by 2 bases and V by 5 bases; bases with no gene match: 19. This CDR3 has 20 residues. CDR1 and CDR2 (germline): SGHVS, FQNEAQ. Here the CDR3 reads CASSQPTGLAGSPSPYEQYF. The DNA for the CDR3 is TGTGCCAGCAGCCAACCGACGGGACTAGCGGGCTCCCCGAGCCCCTACGAGCAGTACTTC. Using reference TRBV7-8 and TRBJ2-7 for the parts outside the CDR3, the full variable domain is GAGVSQSPRYKVAKRGQDVALRCDPISGHVSLFWYQQALGQGPEFLTYFQNEAQLDKSGLPSDRFFAERPEGSVSTLKIQRTQQEDSAVYLCASSQPTGLAGSPSPYEQYFGPGTRLTVT.

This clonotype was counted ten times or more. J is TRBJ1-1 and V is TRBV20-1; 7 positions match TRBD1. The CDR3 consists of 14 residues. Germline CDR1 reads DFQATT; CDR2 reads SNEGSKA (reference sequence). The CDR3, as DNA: TGCAGGGGGACCGGGGACAGCATGAACACTGAAGCTTTCTTT. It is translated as CRGTGDSMNTEAFF.

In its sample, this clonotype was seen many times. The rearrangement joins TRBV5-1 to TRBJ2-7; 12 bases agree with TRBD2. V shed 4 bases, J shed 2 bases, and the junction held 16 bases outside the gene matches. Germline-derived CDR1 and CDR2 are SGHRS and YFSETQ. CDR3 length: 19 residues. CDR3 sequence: CASSRTVRTSGIKAYEQYF. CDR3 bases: TGCGCCAGCAGCCGAACGGTTAGGACTAGCGGGATTAAGGCCTACGAGCAGTACTTC.

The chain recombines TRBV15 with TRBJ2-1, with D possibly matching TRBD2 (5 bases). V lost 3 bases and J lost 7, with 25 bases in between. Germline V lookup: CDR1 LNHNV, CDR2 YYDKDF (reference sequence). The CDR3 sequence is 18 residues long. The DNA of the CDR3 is TGTGCCACCAGCAGCCTCCCTGACCAGGCAAGGAGGATGAATGAGCAGTTCTTC. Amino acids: CATSSLPDQARRMNEQFF.

For the CDR3, the DNA is TGCAGCGGGCGGGACAGAGAAGCTTTCTTT. Residues: CSGRDREAFF. The chain joins TRBV29-1 to TRBJ1-1; 7 bases are a match to TRBD1. In germline, CDR1 is SQVTM, CDR2 ANQGSEA. With 7 bases clipped from V and 8 bases from J, the junction kept 4 bases outside the gene matches. The CDR3 extends over 10 amino acids.

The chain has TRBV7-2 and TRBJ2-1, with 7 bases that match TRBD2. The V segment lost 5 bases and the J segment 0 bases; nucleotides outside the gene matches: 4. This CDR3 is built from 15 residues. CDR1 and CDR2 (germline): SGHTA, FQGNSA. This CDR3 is CASSRGESSYNEQFF. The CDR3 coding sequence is TGTGCCAGCAGCCGGGGGGAGAGCTCCTACAATGAGCAGTTCTTC.

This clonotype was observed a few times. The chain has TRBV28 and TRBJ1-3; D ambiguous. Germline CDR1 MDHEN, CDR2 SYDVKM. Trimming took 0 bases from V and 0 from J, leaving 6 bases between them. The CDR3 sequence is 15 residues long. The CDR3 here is CASSLWAGSGNTIYF. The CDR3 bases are TGTGCCAGCAGTTTATGGGCCGGCTCTGGAAACACCATATATTTT.

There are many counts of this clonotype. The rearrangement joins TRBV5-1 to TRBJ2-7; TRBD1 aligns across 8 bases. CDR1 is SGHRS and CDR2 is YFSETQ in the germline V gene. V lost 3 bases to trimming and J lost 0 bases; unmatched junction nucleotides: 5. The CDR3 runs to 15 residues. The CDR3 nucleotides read TGCGCCAGCAGCTCCCTGGGACAGGTCTCCTACGAGCAGTACTTC. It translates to CASSSLGQVSYEQYF.

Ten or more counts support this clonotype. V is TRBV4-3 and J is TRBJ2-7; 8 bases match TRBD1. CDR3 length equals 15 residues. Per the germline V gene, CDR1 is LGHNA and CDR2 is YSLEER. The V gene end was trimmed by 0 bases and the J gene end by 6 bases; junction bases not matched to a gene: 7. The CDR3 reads CASSQDEGTGSEQYF. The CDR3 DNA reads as TGCGCCAGCAGCCAAGATGAAGGGACAGGCTCCGAGCAGTACTTC.

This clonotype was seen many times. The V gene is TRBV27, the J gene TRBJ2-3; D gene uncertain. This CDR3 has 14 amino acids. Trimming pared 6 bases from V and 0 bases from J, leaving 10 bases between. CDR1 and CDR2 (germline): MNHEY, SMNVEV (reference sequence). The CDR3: CASRPPGSTDTQYF. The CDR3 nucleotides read TGTGCCAGCAGGCCTCCGGGCAGCACAGATACGCAGTATTTT.

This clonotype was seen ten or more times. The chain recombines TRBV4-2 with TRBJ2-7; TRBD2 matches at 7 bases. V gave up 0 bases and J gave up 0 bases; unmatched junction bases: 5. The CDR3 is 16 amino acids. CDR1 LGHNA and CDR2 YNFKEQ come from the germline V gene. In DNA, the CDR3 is TGTGCCAGCAGCCAAGACCAGGCTAGCGGCTCCTACGAGCAGTACTTC. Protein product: CASSQDQASGSYEQYF.

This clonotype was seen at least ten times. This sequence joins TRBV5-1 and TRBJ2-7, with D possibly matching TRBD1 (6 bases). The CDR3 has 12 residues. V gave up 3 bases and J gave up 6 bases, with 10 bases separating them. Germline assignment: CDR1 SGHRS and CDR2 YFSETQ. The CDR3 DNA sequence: TGCGCCAGCAGCTCCGGACAGCGCGAGCAGTACTTC. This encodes CASSSGQREQYF.

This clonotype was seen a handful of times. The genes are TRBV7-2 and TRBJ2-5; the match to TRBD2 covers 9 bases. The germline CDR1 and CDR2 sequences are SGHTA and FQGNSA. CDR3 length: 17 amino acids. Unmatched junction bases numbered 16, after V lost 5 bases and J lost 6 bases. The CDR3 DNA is TGTGCCAGCAGCCAGAGGGTAGCGGGAGCCCCTCCGCAGACCCAGTACTTC. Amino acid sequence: CASSQRVAGAPPQTQYF.

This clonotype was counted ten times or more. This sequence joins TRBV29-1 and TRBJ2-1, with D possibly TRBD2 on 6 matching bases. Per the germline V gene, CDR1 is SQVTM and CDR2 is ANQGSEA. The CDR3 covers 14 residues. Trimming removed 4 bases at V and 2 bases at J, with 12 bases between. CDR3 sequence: CSVVRSGPYNEQFF. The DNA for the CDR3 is TGCAGCGTTGTACGTAGCGGTCCCTACAATGAGCAGTTCTTC.

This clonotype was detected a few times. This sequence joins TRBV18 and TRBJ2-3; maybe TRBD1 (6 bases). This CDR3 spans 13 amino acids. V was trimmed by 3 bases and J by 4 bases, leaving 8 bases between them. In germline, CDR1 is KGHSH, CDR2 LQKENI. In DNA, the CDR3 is TGTGCCAGCTCACCGAGGACAGCAGATACGCAGTATTTT. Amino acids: CASSPRTADTQYF.

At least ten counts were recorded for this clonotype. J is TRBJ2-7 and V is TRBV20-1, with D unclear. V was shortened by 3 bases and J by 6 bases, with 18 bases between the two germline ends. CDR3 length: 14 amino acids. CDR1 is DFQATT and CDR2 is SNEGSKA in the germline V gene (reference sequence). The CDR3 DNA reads TGCAGTGCTAGCTTCGCCGCAGAAGTCGGCGAGCAGTACTTC. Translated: CSASFAAEVGEQYF.

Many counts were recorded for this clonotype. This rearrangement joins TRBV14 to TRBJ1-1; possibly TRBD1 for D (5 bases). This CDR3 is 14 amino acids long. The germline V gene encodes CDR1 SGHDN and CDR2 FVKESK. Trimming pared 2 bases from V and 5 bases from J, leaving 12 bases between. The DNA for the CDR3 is TGTGCCAGCAGCCAAAGGCCCCGGGGGACTGAAGCTTTCTTT. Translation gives CASSQRPRGTEAFF. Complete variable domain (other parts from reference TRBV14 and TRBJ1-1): EAGVTQFPSHSVIEKGQTVTLRCDPISGHDNLYWYRRVMGKEIKFLLHFVKESKQDESGMPNNRFLAERTGGTYSTLKVQPAELEDSGVYFCASSQRPRGTEAFFGQGTRLTVV.

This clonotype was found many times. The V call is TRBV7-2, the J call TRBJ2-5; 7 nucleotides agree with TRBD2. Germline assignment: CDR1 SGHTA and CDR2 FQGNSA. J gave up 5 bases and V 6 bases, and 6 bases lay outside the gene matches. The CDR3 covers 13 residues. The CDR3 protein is CASRAGVQETQYF. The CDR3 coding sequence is TGTGCCAGCAGGGCGGGAGTTCAGGAGACCCAGTACTTC. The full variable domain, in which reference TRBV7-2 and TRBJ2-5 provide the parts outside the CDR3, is GAGVSQSPSNKVTEKGKDVELRCDPISGHTALYWYRQSLGQGLEFLIYFQGNSAPDKSGLPSDRFSAERTGGSVSTLTIQRTQQEDSAVYLCASRAGVQETQYFGPGTRLLVL.

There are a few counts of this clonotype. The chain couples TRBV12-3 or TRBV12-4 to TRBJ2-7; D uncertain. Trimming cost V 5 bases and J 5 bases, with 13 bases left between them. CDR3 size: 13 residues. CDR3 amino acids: CASSLSTIHEQYF. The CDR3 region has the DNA TGTGCCAGCAGTCTGAGTACAATCCACGAGCAGTACTTC.

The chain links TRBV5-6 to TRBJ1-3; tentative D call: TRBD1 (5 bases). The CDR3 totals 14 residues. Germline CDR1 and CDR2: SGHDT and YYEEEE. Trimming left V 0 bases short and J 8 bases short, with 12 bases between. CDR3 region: CASSLEGILYTIYF. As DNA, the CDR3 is TGTGCCAGCAGCTTGGAGGGGATTTTGTACACCATATATTTT. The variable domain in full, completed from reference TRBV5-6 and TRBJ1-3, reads DAGVTQSPTHLIKTRGQQVTLRCSPKSGHDTVSWYQQALGQGPQFIFQYYEEEERQRGNFPDRFSGHQFPNYSSELNVNALLLGDSALYLCASSLEGILYTIYFGEGSWLTVV.

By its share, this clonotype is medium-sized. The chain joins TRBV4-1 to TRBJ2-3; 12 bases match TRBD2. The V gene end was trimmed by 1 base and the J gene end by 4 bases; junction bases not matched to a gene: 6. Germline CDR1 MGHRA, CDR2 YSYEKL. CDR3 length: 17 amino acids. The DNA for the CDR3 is TGCGCCAGCAGCCAAGGGACTAGCGGGAACGTAGCAGATACGCAGTATTTT. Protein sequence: CASSQGTSGNVADTQYF.

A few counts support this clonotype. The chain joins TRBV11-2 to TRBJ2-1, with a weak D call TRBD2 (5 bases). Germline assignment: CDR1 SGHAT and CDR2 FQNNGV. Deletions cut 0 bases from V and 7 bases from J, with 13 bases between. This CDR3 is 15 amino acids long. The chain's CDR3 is CASSLDPLAGNEQFF. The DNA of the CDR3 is TGTGCCAGCAGCTTAGATCCCCTAGCTGGGAATGAGCAGTTCTTC.